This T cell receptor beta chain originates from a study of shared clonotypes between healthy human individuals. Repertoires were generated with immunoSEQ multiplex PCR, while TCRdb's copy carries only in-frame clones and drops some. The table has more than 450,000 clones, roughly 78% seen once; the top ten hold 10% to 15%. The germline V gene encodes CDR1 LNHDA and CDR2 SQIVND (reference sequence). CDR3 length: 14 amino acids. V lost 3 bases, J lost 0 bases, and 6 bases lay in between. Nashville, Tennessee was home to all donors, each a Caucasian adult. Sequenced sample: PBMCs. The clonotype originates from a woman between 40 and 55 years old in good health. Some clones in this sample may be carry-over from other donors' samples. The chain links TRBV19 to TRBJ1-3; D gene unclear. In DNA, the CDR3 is TGTGCCAGTAGTATGGGTCACTCTGGAAACACCATATATTTT. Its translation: CASSMGHSGNTIYF.